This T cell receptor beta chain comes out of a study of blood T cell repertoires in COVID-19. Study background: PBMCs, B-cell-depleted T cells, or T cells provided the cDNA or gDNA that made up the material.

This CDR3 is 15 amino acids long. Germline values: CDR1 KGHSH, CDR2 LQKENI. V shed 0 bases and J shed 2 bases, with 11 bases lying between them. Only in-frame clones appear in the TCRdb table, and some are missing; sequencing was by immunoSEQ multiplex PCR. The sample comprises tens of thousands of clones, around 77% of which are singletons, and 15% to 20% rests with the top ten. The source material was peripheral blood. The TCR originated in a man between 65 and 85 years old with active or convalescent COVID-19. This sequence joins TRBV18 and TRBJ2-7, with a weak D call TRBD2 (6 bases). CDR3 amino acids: CASSPPTGETYEQYF. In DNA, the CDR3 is TGTGCCAGCTCACCACCGACGGGAGAGACCTACGAGCAGTACTTC.